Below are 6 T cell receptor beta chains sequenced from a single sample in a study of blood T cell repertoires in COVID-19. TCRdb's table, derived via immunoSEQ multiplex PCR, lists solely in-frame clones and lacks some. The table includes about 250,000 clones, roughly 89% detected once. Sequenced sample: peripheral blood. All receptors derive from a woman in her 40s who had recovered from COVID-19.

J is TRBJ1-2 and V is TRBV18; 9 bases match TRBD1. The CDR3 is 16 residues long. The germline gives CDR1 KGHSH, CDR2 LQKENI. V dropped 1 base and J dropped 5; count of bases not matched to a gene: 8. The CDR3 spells CASSPLSGTGLYGYTF. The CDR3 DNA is TGTGCCAGCTCACCACTCAGCGGGACAGGGCTTTATGGCTACACCTTC.

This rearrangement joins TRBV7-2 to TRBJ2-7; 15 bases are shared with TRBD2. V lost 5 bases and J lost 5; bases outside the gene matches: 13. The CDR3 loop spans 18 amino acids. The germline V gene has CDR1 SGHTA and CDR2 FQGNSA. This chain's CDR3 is CASSGTSGGLRPRNEQYF. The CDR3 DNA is TGTGCCAGCAGCGGGACTAGCGGGGGGCTCCGCCCACGGAACGAGCAGTACTTC. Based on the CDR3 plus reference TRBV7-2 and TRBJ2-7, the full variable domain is GAGVSQSPSNKVTEKGKDVELRCDPISGHTALYWYRQSLGQGLEFLIYFQGNSAPDKSGLPSDRFSAERTGGSVSTLTIQRTQQEDSAVYLCASSGTSGGLRPRNEQYFGPGTRLTVT.

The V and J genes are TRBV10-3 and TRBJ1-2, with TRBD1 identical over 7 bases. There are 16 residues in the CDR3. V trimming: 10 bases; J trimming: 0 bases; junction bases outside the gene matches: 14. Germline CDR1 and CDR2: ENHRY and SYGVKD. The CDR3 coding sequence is TGTGCCACTGGTAAGACAGGGACTCCTACTAACTATGGCTACACCTTC. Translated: CATGKTGTPTNYGYTF.

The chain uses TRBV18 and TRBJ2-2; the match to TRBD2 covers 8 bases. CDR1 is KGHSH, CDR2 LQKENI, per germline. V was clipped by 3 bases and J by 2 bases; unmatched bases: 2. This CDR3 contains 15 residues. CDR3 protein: CASSPGLVNTGELFF. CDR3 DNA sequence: TGTGCCAGCTCACCGGGACTAGTTAACACCGGGGAGCTGTTTTTT.

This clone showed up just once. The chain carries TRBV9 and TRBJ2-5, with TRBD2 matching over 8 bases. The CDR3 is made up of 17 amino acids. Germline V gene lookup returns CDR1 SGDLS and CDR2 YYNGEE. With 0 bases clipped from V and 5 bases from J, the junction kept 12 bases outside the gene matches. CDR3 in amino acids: CASSVAGAGEVWETQYF. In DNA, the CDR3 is TGTGCCAGCAGCGTAGCTGGAGCGGGAGAGGTATGGGAGACCCAGTACTTC. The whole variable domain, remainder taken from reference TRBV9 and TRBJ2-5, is DSGVTQTPKHLITATGQRVTLRCSPRSGDLSVYWYQQSLDQGLQFLIQYYNGEERAKGNILERFSAQQFPDLHSELNLSSLELGDSALYFCASSVAGAGEVWETQYFGPGTRLLVL.

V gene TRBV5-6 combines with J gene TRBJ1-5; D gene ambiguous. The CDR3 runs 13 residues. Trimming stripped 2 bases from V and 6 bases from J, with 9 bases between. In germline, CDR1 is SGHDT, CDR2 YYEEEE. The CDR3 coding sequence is TGTGCCAGCAGCTTTTCCGGGATTCAGCCCCAGCATTTT. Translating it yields CASSFSGIQPQHF.